The rows below give T cell receptor beta chains drawn from one sample of a study of cytomegalovirus exposure and HLA in healthy donors. The protocol was immunoSEQ multiplex PCR, while the TCRdb copy is restricted to in-frame clones and leaves out a portion. The data contain more than 95,000 clones, 77% of them singletons. The material sequenced was PBMCs. Every receptor here comes from a middle-aged woman in good health and CMV-seropositive. The CDR3 runs from the conserved cysteine through the conserved F or W. The order of the fields is clone size, V gene, CDR3 protein. Size is omitted from some rows. Given values are once, few, many or a class for expanded clones.

-,TRBV27,CASSSARGQRYGYTF
-,TRBV7-2,CASSLGVSSLNQETQYF
-,TRBV5-1,CASSLGQGSPLHF
-,TRBV11-3,CASSLGTGRFDTIYF
-,TRBV5-1,CASSWTPGQGAYEQYF
once,TRBV11-3,CASSLGQGFPDTQYF
-,TRBV2,CASSEAQGGRRYEQYF
once,TRBV9,CASSVSGTVTYNEQFF
-,TRBV28,CASSLPRTSGRARYEQYF
-,TRBV19,CASSIRGPNEKLFF
-,TRBV6-5,CASSYGDRHYGYTF
-,TRBV19,CASKTENSNQPQHF
-,TRBV28,CASSKRGTAQETQYF
-,TRBV9,CASSDSGGADTQYF
-,TRBV7-8,CASSLFHQAYEQYF
once,TRBV2,CASSDIHQPQHF
-,TRBV14,CASSRTGVAFF